This T cell receptor beta chain derives from a study of cytomegalovirus exposure and HLA in healthy donors. Regarding the study as a whole: Available immune exposure information covered CMV serostatus only.

V lost 2 bases to trimming and J lost 9 bases; unmatched junction nucleotides: 3. The germline CDR1 and CDR2 sequences are SGHTA and FQGNSA. This CDR3 is 15 amino acids long. A multiplex PCR was run with 60 Vbeta primers and 13 Jbeta primers. Here immunoSEQ multiplex PCR was the method, and the copy in TCRdb shows in-frame clones only, minus some. The sample has roughly 160,000 clones, 80% to 90% seen once. This clone was counted once. Its target is not known. V is TRBV7-2 and J is TRBJ1-6, with 11 bases matching TRBD1. This TCR was sampled from a young man in good health and CMV-seropositive. The source material was PBMCs. The CDR3 here is CASSLFGTGGSPLHF. CDR3 nucleotides: TGTGCCAGCAGCTTATTCGGGACAGGGGGTTCACCCCTCCACTTT.